These T cell receptor beta chains were read from a single sample in a study of cytomegalovirus exposure and HLA in healthy donors. The repertoire was sequenced with immunoSEQ multiplex PCR; TCRdb's copy has only in-frame clones and lacks some. The sample holds about 100,000 clones, roughly 80% seen once. Sequencing was carried out using PBMCs. Receptor source: a man aged 35-49 years in good health and CMV-seropositive. CDR3s include the opening cysteine and the closing phenylalanine or tryptophan. D genes are given only for firm matches. Clone size is not always given. Where it is, it says once, few, many or a class for expanded clones.

J gene,CDR3 length,D gene,V gene,clone size,CDR3 DNA,CDR3 protein
TRBJ1-5,14,NA,TRBV28,NA,TGTGCCAGCAGTTTCGGACAGACTAATCAGCCCCAGCATTTT,CASSFGQTNQPQHF
TRBJ1-5,12,NA,TRBV21-1,NA,TGTGCCAGCAGCAAAGCCCACCCCCCGGGACATTTT,CASSKAHPPGHF
TRBJ1-2,15,TRBD1,TRBV11-2,NA,TGTGCCAGCAGCTTGGCCCACAGGGGGAACTATGGCTACACCTTC,CASSLAHRGNYGYTF
TRBJ2-2,19,NA,TRBV12-1,NA,TGTGCCAGCAGCTTTCGACTAGCGGGAGGGTTAGGCGACACCGGGGAGCTGTTTTTT,CASSFRLAGGLGDTGELFF
TRBJ1-5,16,NA,TRBV27,once,TGTGCCAGCAGTAATGACCCGGCAGGGTTCAATCAGCCCCAGCATTTT,CASSNDPAGFNQPQHF
TRBJ2-7,12,NA,TRBV25-1,NA,TGTGCCAGCAGTGAACAGGGGTACGAGCAGTACTTC,CASSEQGYEQYF
TRBJ2-7,14,TRBD1,TRBV15,NA,TGTGCCACCAGCAGAGAGACAGGGGGCTACGAGCAGTACTTC,CATSRETGGYEQYF
TRBJ2-6,19,NA,TRBV12-1,once,TGTGCCAGCAGCTTTTCAGGACATCTCCCAGTCTGGGGGGCCAACGTCCTGACTTTC,CASSFSGHLPVWGANVLTF
TRBJ2-3,16,TRBD2,TRBV7-9,once,TGTGCCAGCAGTTCACTAGCGGGAGGGCCGGGAGATACGCAGTATTTT,CASSSLAGGPGDTQYF
TRBJ1-1,15,NA,TRBV28,NA,TGTGCCAGCAGTTTAGGAGTAGTCAGGGACACTGAAGCTTTCTTT,CASSLGVVRDTEAFF
TRBJ1-1,15,NA,TRBV10-3,NA,TGTGCCATCAGTGGGGAGGGCAACATGAACACTGAAGCTTTCTTT,CAISGEGNMNTEAFF
TRBJ2-2,14,NA,TRBV6-6,NA,TGTGCCAGCAGTCCCCGTATGAACACCGGGGAGCTGTTTTTT,CASSPRMNTGELFF
TRBJ2-7,15,NA,TRBV6-1,NA,TGTGCCAGCAGTGAAGGTCTACAGTTCTCCTACGAGCAGTACTTC,CASSEGLQFSYEQYF
TRBJ2-1,16,NA,TRBV7-3,few,TGTGCCAGCAGCTTTGACGGGGGAACCTCCTACAATGAGCAGTTCTTC,CASSFDGGTSYNEQFF
TRBJ1-5,13,NA,TRBV28,NA,TGTGCCAGCACGGAGGGGATGGGATGGCCCCAGCATTTT,CASTEGMGWPQHF
TRBJ2-5,14,NA,TRBV9,NA,TGTGCCAGCAGCGTCAGCGGGACAGGAGAGACCCAGTACTTC,CASSVSGTGETQYF
TRBJ2-1,14,TRBD2,TRBV6-6,once,TGTGCCAGCAGTCCCCTGGGGGGGGAGTTTGGGCTGTTCTTC,CASSPLGGEFGLFF
TRBJ1-5,16,TRBD1,TRBV19,NA,TGTGCCAGTAGAGGGTATGGGACAGGGGGCAATCAGCCCCAGCATTTT,CASRGYGTGGNQPQHF
TRBJ2-3,14,TRBD2,TRBV5-4,NA,TGTGCCAGCAGCCCGAGCGGGGGCAGGGATACGCAGTATTTT,CASSPSGGRDTQYF
TRBJ2-7,16,TRBD2,TRBV9,NA,TGTGCCAGCAGCCCAAGACTAGCGGGAACCTCCTACGAGCAGTACTTC,CASSPRLAGTSYEQYF
TRBJ2-2,17,TRBD2,TRBV5-1,once,TGCGCCAGCAGCTTGGTTCAAGCGGGGGGGGCCGGCGGGGAGCTGTTTTTT,CASSLVQAGGAGGELFF
TRBJ2-1,16,TRBD2,TRBV5-1,NA,TGCGCCAGCAGCTCCTGGGGACTAGCGGGGGGCAATGAGCAGTTCTTC,CASSSWGLAGGNEQFF
TRBJ2-5,15,NA,TRBV27,NA,TGTGCCAGCAGTTTAGACGGAGGGCCATGGGAGACCCAGTACTTC,CASSLDGGPWETQYF
TRBJ1-1,15,NA,TRBV27,NA,TGTGCCAGCAGTTTAACCGGGGTGGGGTCGTTAGACTCTTTCTTT,CASSLTGVGSLDSFF
TRBJ2-7,13,TRBD1,TRBV11-2,NA,TGTGCCAGCAGAATACAGGGGTCCTACGAGCAGTACTTC,CASRIQGSYEQYF
TRBJ1-5,17,TRBD1,TRBV2,NA,TGTGCCAGCAGCTCCCCGGCAGGGGGCATTAGCAATCAGCCCCAGCATTTT,CASSSPAGGISNQPQHF
TRBJ2-1,14,TRBD2,TRBV27,NA,TGTGCCAGCAGTTTCCTAGCGGGGTCCCAGGAGCAGTTCTTC,CASSFLAGSQEQFF
TRBJ2-3,14,TRBD2,TRBV10-2,NA,TGCGCCAGCGGCGGGACTACCAGCACAGATACGCAGTATTTT,CASGGTTSTDTQYF
TRBJ2-2,14,TRBD1,TRBV29-1,few,TGCAGCGTCCAGGGACAGGGGAACACCGGGGAGCTGTTTTTT,CSVQGQGNTGELFF